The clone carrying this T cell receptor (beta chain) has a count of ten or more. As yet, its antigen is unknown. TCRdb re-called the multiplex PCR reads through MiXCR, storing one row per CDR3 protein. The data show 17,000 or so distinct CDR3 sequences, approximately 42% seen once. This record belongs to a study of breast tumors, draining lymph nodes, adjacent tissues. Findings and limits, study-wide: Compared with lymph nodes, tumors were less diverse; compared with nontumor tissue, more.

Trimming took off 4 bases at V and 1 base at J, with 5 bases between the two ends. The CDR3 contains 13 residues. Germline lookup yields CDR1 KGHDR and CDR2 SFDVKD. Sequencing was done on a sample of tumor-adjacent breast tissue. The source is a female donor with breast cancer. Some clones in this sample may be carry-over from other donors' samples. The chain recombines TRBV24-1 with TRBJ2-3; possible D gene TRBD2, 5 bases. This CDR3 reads CATSERGTDTQYF. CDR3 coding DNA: TGTGCCACCAGTGAGAGGGGCACAGATACGCAGTATTTT.